This T cell receptor beta chain was sequenced in a study of a mutant IDH1 vaccine in newly diagnosed glioma. Background on the study: Vaccination started 4-6 weeks after radiotherapy alone, or with temozolomide cycles.

Some clones are missing from TCRdb's copy, which holds only in-frame ones; the method was immunoSEQ multiplex PCR. The sample has tens of thousands of clones, roughly 80% seen once; the top ten hold approximately 9.1%. Per germline, CDR1 SGHNT and CDR2 YYREEE (reference sequence). CDR3 length: 11 residues. Deletions cut 0 bases from V and 4 bases from J, with 2 bases between. Time point of the sample: week 11, during vaccination. Topical imiquimod was applied with each vaccine dose, which held 300 ug of mutant IDH1 20-mer peptide. This clone appeared a few times. Its target is unknown. This rearrangement joins TRBV5-4 to TRBJ2-7; D uncertain. The receptor's source is a woman aged 18-30 years with glioma. The sequencing here drew on PBMCs, taken from a glioma patient whose treatment included an IDH1 peptide vaccine. CDR3 in amino acids: CASSLEYEQYF. The CDR3 DNA is TGTGCCAGCAGCTTGGAGTACGAGCAGTACTTC.